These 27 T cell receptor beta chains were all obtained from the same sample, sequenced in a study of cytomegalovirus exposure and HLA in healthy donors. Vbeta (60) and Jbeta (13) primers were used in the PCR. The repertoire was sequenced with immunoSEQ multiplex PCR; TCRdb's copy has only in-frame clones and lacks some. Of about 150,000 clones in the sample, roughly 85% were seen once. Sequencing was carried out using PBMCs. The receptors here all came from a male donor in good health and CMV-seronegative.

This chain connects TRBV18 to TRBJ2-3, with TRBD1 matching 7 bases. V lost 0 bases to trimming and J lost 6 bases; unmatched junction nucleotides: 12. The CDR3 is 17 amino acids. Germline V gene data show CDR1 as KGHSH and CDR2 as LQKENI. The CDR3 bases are TGTGCCAGCTCACCACCCGCTTGGACAGGCCCGAGGGATACGCAGTATTTT. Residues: CASSPPAWTGPRDTQYF. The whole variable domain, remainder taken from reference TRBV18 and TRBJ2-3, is NAGVMQNPRHLVRRRGQEARLRCSPMKGHSHVYWYRQLPEEGLKFMVYLQKENIIDESGMPKERFSAEFPKEGPSILRIQQVVRGDSAAYFCASSPPAWTGPRDTQYFGPGTRLTVL.

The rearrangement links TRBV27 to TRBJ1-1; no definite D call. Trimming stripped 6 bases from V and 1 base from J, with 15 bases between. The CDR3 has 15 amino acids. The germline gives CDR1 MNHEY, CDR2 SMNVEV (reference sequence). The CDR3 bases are TGTGCCAGCAGCTCAGCGCGGCGGGGGAACACTGAAGCTTTCTTT. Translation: CASSSARRGNTEAFF.

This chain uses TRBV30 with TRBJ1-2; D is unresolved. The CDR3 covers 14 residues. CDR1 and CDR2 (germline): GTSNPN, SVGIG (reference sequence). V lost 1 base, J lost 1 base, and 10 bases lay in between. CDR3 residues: CAWSEDGLNYGYTF. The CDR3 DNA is TGTGCCTGGAGTGAGGACGGACTTAACTATGGCTACACCTTC.

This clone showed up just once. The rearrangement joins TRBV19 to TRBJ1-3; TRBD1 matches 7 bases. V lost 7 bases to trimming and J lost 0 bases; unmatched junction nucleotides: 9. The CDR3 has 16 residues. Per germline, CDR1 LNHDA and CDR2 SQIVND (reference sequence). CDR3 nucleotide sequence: TGTGCCAGTACCAGTTACAGGGGCCACTCTGGAAACACCATATATTTT. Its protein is CASTSYRGHSGNTIYF. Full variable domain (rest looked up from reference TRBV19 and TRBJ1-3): DGGITQSPKYLFRKEGQNVTLSCEQNLNHDAMYWYRQDPGQGLRLIYYSQIVNDFQKGDIAEGYSVSREKKESFPLTVTSAQKNPTAFYLCASTSYRGHSGNTIYFGEGSWLTVV.

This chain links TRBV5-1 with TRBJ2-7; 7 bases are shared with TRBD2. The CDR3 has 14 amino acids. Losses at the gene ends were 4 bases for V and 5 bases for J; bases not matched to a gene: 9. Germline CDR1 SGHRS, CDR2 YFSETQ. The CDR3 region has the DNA TGCGCCAGCAGCAGAGTCCAACTAGCGAACGAGCAGTACTTC. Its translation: CASSRVQLANEQYF.

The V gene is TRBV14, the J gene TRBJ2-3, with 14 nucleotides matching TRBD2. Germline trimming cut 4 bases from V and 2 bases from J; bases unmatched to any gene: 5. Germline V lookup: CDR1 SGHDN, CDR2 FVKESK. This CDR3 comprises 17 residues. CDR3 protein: CASSPGTSGGYTDTQYF. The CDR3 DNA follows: TGTGCCAGCAGCCCGGGGACTAGCGGGGGCTACACAGATACGCAGTATTTT.

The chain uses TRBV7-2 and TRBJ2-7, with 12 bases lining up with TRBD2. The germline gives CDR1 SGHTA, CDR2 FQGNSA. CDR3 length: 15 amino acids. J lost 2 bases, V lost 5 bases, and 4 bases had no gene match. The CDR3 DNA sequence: TGTGCCAGCAGCCGCCTAGCGGGAGGGCCCTACGAGCAGTACTTC. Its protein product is CASSRLAGGPYEQYF.

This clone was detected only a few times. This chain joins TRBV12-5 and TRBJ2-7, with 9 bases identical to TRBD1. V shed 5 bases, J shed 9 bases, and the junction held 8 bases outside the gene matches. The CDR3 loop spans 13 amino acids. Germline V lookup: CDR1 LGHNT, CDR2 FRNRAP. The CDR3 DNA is TGTGCTAGTGGTCCCAGGACAGGGGAAGGGCAGTACTTC. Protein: CASGPRTGEGQYF.

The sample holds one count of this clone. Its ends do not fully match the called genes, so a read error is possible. The CDR3 loop reads CASSPQGANEKLFF. In DNA, the CDR3 is TGTGCCAGCAGCCCACAGGGGGCTAACGAAAAACTGTTTTTT. This sequence joins TRBV7-9 and TRBJ1-4; 9 bases line up with TRBD1. CDR1 is SEHNR, CDR2 FQNEAQ, per germline (reference sequence). This CDR3 is 14 amino acids long. The full variable domain, in which reference TRBV7-9 and TRBJ1-4 provide the parts outside the CDR3, is DTGVSQNPRHKITKRGQNVTFRCDPISEHNRLYWYRQTLGQGPEFLTYFQNEAQLEKSRLLSDRFSAERPKGSFSTLEIQRTEQGDSAMYLCASSPQGANEKLFFGSGTQLSVL.

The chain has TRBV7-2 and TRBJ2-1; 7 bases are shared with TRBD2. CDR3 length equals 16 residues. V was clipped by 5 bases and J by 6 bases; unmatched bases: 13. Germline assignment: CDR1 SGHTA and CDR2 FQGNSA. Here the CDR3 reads CASSLVGAGVGNEQFF. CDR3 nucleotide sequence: TGTGCCAGCAGCCTAGTTGGGGCGGGAGTGGGCAATGAGCAGTTCTTC.

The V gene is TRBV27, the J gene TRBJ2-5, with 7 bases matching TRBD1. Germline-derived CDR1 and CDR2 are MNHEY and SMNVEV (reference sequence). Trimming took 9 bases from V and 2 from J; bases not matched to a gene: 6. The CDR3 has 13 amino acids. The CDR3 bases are TGTGCCAGTGTGACAGGGATACAAGAGACCCAGTACTTC. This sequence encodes CASVTGIQETQYF.

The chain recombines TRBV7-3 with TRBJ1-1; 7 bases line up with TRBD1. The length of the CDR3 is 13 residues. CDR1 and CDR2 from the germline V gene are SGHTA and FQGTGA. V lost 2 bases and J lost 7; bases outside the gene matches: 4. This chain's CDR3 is CASSLGQGDEAFF. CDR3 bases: TGTGCCAGCAGCTTAGGGCAGGGGGATGAAGCTTTCTTT.

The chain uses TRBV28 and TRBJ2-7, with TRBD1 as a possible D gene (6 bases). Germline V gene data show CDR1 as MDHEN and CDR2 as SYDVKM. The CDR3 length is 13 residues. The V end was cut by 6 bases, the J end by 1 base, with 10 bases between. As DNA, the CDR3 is TGTGCCAGCAGACAGGGTGAGTCCTACGAGCAGTACTTC. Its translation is CASRQGESYEQYF.

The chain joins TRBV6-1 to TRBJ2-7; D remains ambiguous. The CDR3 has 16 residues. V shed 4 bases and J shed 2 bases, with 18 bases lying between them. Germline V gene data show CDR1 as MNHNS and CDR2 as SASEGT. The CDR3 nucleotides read TGTGCCAGCAGTGTGCTTCTGGGCACCTACCCCTACGAGCAGTACTTC. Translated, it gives CASSVLLGTYPYEQYF.

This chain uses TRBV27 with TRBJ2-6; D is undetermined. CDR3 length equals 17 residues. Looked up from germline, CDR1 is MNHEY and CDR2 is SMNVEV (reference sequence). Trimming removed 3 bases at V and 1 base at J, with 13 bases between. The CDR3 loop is CASSFDTDRSGANVLTF. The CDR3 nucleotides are TGTGCCAGCAGTTTCGACACGGATCGATCTGGGGCCAACGTCCTGACTTTC.

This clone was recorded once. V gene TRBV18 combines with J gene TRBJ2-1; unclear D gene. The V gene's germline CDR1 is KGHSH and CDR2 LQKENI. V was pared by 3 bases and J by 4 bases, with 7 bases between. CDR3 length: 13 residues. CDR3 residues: CASSPNGYNEQFF. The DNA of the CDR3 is TGTGCCAGCTCACCGAACGGTTACAATGAGCAGTTCTTC. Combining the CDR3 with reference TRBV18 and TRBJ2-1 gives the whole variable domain NAGVMQNPRHLVRRRGQEARLRCSPMKGHSHVYWYRQLPEEGLKFMVYLQKENIIDESGMPKERFSAEFPKEGPSILRIQQVVRGDSAAYFCASSPNGYNEQFFGPGTRLTVL.

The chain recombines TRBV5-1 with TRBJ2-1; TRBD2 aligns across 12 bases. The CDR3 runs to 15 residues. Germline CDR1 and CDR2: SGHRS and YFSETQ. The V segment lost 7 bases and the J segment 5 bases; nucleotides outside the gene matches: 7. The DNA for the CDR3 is TGCGCCAGCGCCTCACTAGCGGGAGGCGACAATGAGCAGTTCTTC. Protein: CASASLAGGDNEQFF.

For the CDR3, the DNA is TGTGCCAGCAGCCTGGACAGGGACGCTGAAGCTTTCTTT. Amino acid sequence: CASSLDRDAEAFF. V is TRBV6-5 and J is TRBJ1-1; 8 bases match TRBD1. The CDR3 totals 13 residues. V gave up 6 bases and J gave up 6 bases; unmatched junction bases: 6. Germline loops: CDR1 MNHEY, CDR2 SVGAGI.

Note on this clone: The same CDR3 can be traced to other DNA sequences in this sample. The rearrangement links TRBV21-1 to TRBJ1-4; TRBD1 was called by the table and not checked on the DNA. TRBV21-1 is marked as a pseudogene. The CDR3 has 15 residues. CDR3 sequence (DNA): TGTGCCAGCAGCAAACCTCGGACAGGGAGTGAAAAACTGTTTTTT. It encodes CASSKPRTGSEKLFF.

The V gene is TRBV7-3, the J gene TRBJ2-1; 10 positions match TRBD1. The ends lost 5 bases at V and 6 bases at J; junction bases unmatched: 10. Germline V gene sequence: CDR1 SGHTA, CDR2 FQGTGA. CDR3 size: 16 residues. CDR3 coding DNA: TGTGCCAGCAGCACGCTCCGGGACAGGGGAGTCAATGAGCAGTTCTTC. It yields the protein CASSTLRDRGVNEQFF.

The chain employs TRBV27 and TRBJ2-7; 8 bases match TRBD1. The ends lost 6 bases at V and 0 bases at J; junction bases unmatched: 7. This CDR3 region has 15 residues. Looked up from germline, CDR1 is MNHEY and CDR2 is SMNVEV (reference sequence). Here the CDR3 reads CASSDRGSSSYEQYF. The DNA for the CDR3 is TGTGCCAGCAGCGACAGGGGATCCTCCTCCTACGAGCAGTACTTC.

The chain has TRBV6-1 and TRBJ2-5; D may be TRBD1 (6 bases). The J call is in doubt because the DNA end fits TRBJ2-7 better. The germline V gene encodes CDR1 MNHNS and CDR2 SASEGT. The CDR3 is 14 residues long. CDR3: CASSELGQGYEQYF. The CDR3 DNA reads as TGTGCCAGCAGTGAATTGGGTCAGGGGTACGAGCAGTACTTC.

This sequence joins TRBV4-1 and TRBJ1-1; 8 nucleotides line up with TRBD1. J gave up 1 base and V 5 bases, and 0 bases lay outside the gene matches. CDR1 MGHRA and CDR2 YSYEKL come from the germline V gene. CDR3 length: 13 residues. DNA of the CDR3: TGCGCCAGCAGCACAGGGGGGAACACTGAAGCTTTCTTT. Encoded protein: CASSTGGNTEAFF.

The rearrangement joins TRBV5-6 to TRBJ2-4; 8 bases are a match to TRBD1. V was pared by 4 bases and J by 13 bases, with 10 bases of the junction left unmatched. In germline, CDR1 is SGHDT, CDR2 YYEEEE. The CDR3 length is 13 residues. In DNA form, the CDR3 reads TGTGCCAGCAGCGACCACCTCAGGGGGCCGCAGTACTTC. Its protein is CASSDHLRGPQYF.

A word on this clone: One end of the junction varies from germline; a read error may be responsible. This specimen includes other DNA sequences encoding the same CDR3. CDR3 sequence: CSSSFQDTQYF. CDR3 coding DNA: TGTTCCAGCAGTTTTCAGGATACGCAGTATTTT. The gene calls are TRBV7-9 and TRBJ2-3; D ambiguous. This CDR3 contains 11 residues. The V gene's germline CDR1 is SEHNR and CDR2 FQNEAQ (reference sequence).

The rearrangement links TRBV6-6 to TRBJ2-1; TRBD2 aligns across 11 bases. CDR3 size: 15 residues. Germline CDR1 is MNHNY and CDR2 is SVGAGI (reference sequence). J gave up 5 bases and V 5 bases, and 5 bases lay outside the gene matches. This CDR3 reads CASSRLAGSDNEQFF. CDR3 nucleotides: TGTGCCAGCAGTCGACTAGCGGGGTCCGACAATGAGCAGTTCTTC.

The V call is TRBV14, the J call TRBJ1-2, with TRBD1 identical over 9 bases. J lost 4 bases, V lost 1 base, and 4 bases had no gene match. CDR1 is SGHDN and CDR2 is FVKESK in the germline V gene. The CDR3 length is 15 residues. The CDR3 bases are TGTGCCAGCAGCCAAGGGGACAGGGTGGCCTATGGCTACACCTTC. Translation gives CASSQGDRVAYGYTF. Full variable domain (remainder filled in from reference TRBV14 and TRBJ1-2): EAGVTQFPSHSVIEKGQTVTLRCDPISGHDNLYWYRRVMGKEIKFLLHFVKESKQDESGMPNNRFLAERTGGTYSTLKVQPAELEDSGVYFCASSQGDRVAYGYTFGSGTRLTVV.